Below are 28 T cell receptor beta chains sequenced from a single sample in a study of T cell responses to AZD1222 COVID-19 vaccine. TCRdb's table, derived via immunoSEQ multiplex PCR, lists solely in-frame clones and lacks some. The sample records 110,000 to 150,000 clones, around 93% being singletons. The specimen comprised peripheral blood, sampled 28 days after the second AZD1222 dose. Receptor source: an adult who received the AZD1222 COVID-19 vaccine.

The genes are TRBV3-1 (or the pseudogene TRBV3-2) and TRBJ1-4; D is uncertain. The CDR3 is made up of 13 amino acids. V was shortened by 5 bases and J by 7 bases, with 11 bases between the two germline ends. Germline CDR1 LGHDT, CDR2 YNNKEL (reference sequence). In DNA, the CDR3 is TGTGCCAGCAGCTATGGGGATCGTGAAAAACTGTTTTTT. Protein: CASSYGDREKLFF.

V is TRBV24-1 and J is TRBJ2-2; D gene uncertain. The CDR3 contains 16 residues. Germline V CDR1 and CDR2: KGHDR, SFDVKD. V lost 6 bases to trimming and J lost 0 bases, with 13 bases between them. CDR3 DNA: TGTGCCACCAGTCGGCGGCAGACCGCGAACACCGGGGAGCTGTTTTTT. This translates into CATSRRQTANTGELFF.

The CDR3, as DNA: TGCAGCGTGGGGGACATACAGGGTTTAGGCTACACCTTC. Residues: CSVGDIQGLGYTF. The chain employs TRBV29-1 and TRBJ1-2, with TRBD1 as a possible D gene (6 bases). Trimming removed 6 bases at V and 8 bases at J, with 19 bases between. CDR1 SQVTM and CDR2 ANQGSEA come from the germline V gene. The CDR3 length is 13 residues. The variable domain in full, completed from reference TRBV29-1 and TRBJ1-2, reads SAVISQKPSRDICQRGTSLTIQCQVDSQVTMMFWYRQQPGQSLTLIATANQGSEATYESGFVIDKFPISRPNLTFSTLTVSNMSPEDSSIYLCSVGDIQGLGYTFGSGTRLTVV.

V is TRBV15 and J is TRBJ1-5; TRBD1 aligns across 10 bases. V lost 5 bases to trimming and J lost 7 bases; unmatched junction nucleotides: 8. The CDR3 runs to 15 residues. Germline lookup yields CDR1 LNHNV and CDR2 YYDKDF (reference sequence). The DNA for the CDR3 is TGTGCCACCAGCCCGGGACAGGGGATCGGGCAGCCCCAGCATTTT. Translation: CATSPGQGIGQPQHF.

This clone was recorded once. This chain joins TRBV19 and TRBJ2-7; the D gene is possibly TRBD1 (5 bases). From germline, CDR1 is LNHDA and CDR2 SQIVND (reference sequence). The ends were cut back, 3 bases at V and 2 bases at J, with 8 bases in the middle. This CDR3 spans 13 amino acids. CDR3 DNA sequence: TGTGCCAGTAGTATGACAGCTGCCTACGAGCAGTACTTC. Translation: CASSMTAAYEQYF.

The rearrangement joins TRBV27 to TRBJ1-5, with 9 bases that match TRBD1. The CDR3 extends over 17 amino acids. J gave up 7 bases and V 3 bases, and 13 bases lay outside the gene matches. Germline CDR1 is MNHEY and CDR2 is SMNVEV (reference sequence). The CDR3 DNA sequence: TGTGCCAGCAGTTTGTATGGGACAGGGCAGCTCAAGCAGCCCCAGCATTTT. Translated: CASSLYGTGQLKQPQHF.

The V gene is TRBV12-3 or TRBV12-4, the J gene TRBJ2-1; D is unclear. The length of the CDR3 is 13 residues. Trimming stripped 7 bases from V and 9 bases from J, with 16 bases between. The CDR3 protein is CASNSNPFLEQFF. The CDR3 DNA sequence: TGTGCCAGCAACTCCAACCCGTTTCTTGAGCAGTTCTTC.

The genes are TRBV29-1 and TRBJ2-5; D is possibly TRBD1 or TRBD2 (5 bases each). CDR1 and CDR2 (germline): SQVTM, ANQGSEA. V was clipped by 5 bases and J by 2 bases, with 18 bases between them. CDR3 length: 15 residues. The chain's CDR3 is CSVIPTGLFQETQYF. The CDR3 DNA is TGCAGCGTTATCCCCACGGGGCTGTTTCAAGAGACCCAGTACTTC.

This chain joins TRBV2 and TRBJ1-2; TRBD1 is a possible D gene (6 bases). Germline V gene data show CDR1 as SNHLY and CDR2 as FYNNEI. This CDR3 has 12 amino acids. V lost 10 bases and J lost 7, with 16 bases in between. CDR3 DNA sequence: TGTGCCACACCACAGGGCGGGAGTGGCTACACCTTC. Protein: CATPQGGSGYTF.

CDR3 amino acids: CASSLPGLALTDTQYF. Written as DNA, the CDR3 is TGTGCCAGCAGCTTACCGGGGCTAGCTCTCACAGATACGCAGTATTTT. J is TRBJ2-3 and V is TRBV7-2; D may be TRBD1 or TRBD2 (5 bases each). CDR3 size: 16 residues. Trimming removed 2 bases at V and 2 bases at J, with 14 bases between. Germline values: CDR1 SGHTA, CDR2 FQGNSA.

The rearrangement joins TRBV7-2 to TRBJ1-6, with a weak D call TRBD1 (5 bases). V dropped 2 bases and J dropped 6 bases, with 14 bases sitting between them. The length of the CDR3 is 16 residues. The germline V gene has CDR1 SGHTA and CDR2 FQGNSA. CDR3 nucleotides: TGTGCCAGCAGCTTAAATGCTGCGACAGCTAATTCACCCCTCCACTTT. Translated: CASSLNAATANSPLHF. The variable domain in full, with the rest retrieved from reference TRBV7-2 and TRBJ1-6, is GAGVSQSPSNKVTEKGKDVELRCDPISGHTALYWYRQSLGQGLEFLIYFQGNSAPDKSGLPSDRFSAERTGGSVSTLTIQRTQQEDSAVYLCASSLNAATANSPLHFGNGTRLTVT.

J is TRBJ1-2 and V is TRBV3-1 (or the pseudogene TRBV3-2); no clear D. Trimming took off 4 bases at V and 3 bases at J, with 12 bases between the two ends. This CDR3 comprises 14 residues. Per the germline V gene, CDR1 is LGHDT and CDR2 is YNNKEL (reference sequence). This chain's CDR3 is CASSPGPHHYGYTF. CDR3 nucleotide sequence: TGTGCCAGCAGCCCCGGGCCCCATCACTATGGCTACACCTTC.

The chain carries TRBV7-3 and TRBJ1-1; D is unresolved. Trimming shortened V by 5 bases and J by 1 base, and 8 bases separated the two germline ends. The CDR3 length is 13 residues. In germline, CDR1 is SGHTA, CDR2 FQGTGA. The CDR3 here is CASSVTGNTEAFF. CDR3 nucleotide sequence: TGTGCCAGCAGCGTGACGGGGAACACTGAAGCTTTCTTT.

V is TRBV15 and J is TRBJ1-2; TRBD1 matches at 8 bases. CDR3 length equals 14 residues. Germline CDR1 and CDR2: LNHNV and YYDKDF (reference sequence). V was clipped by 0 bases and J by 5 bases; unmatched bases: 2. The CDR3 DNA sequence: TGTGCCACCAGCAGAGATCGGACAGGGTATGGCTACACCTTC. It translates to CATSRDRTGYGYTF.

V gene TRBV7-2 combines with J gene TRBJ1-2; weak D call: TRBD1 (5 bases). V was shortened by 5 bases and J by 2 bases, with 12 bases between the two germline ends. The CDR3 is 14 residues long. CDR1 is SGHTA, CDR2 FQGNSA, per germline. CDR3 DNA: TGTGCCAGCAGCCCCTACGACAGAAACTATGGCTACACCTTC. It codes for CASSPYDRNYGYTF.

The chain couples TRBV4-2 to TRBJ2-3; TRBD2 aligns across 10 bases. The V and J ends lost 0 bases and 4 bases, in that order; junction bases with no gene match: 4. The CDR3 extends over 16 amino acids. Germline assignment: CDR1 LGHNA and CDR2 YNFKEQ. The CDR3 DNA is TGTGCCAGCAGCCAAGATTCAGCGGGGGGGCCAGATACGCAGTATTTT. Its protein is CASSQDSAGGPDTQYF.

This clone was detected a few times. The CDR3 DNA reads as TGTGCCAGCAGCCCCCAGGGGGCCTACGAGCAGTACTTC. Protein: CASSPQGAYEQYF. V and J are TRBV7-9 and TRBJ2-7; 7 positions agree with TRBD1. Germline values: CDR1 SEHNR, CDR2 FQNEAQ (reference sequence). This CDR3 contains 13 residues. Trimming took 5 bases from V and 2 from J; bases not matched to a gene: 3.

The chain joins TRBV2 to TRBJ1-2, with D perhaps matching TRBD1 (6 bases). This CDR3 comprises 12 residues. V lost 5 bases to trimming and J lost 8 bases, with 12 bases between them. Germline loops: CDR1 SNHLY, CDR2 FYNNEI. The CDR3 nucleotides are TGTGCCAGCAGTCCTGAGGGGGTAGGCTACACCTTC. Encoded protein: CASSPEGVGYTF.

This clone was detected once. The genes are TRBV27 and TRBJ1-5; possibly TRBD1 for D (6 bases). The CDR3 has 14 amino acids. Trimming pared 5 bases from V and 7 bases from J, leaving 15 bases between. Germline V gene data show CDR1 as MNHEY and CDR2 as SMNVEV (reference sequence). The CDR3: CASSRTDVGQPQHF. The DNA of the CDR3 is TGTGCCAGCAGTAGGACAGACGTCGGGCAGCCCCAGCATTTT.

The chain carries TRBV27 and TRBJ2-7, with 11 bases fitting TRBD1. CDR3 length: 15 residues. The V segment lost 0 bases and the J segment 2 bases; nucleotides outside the gene matches: 0. CDR1 and CDR2 from the germline V gene are MNHEY and SMNVEV (reference sequence). The CDR3 loop is CASSLSGQGAYEQYF. DNA of the CDR3: TGTGCCAGCAGTTTATCGGGACAGGGGGCCTACGAGCAGTACTTC.

The gene calls are TRBV18 and TRBJ1-2; 7 bases line up with TRBD1. Germline-derived CDR1 and CDR2 are KGHSH and LQKENI. With 3 bases clipped from V and 5 bases from J, the junction kept 3 bases outside the gene matches. The CDR3 loop spans 13 amino acids. Here the CDR3 reads CASSPGTEYGYTF. The CDR3 nucleotides read TGTGCCAGCTCACCCGGGACAGAATATGGCTACACCTTC.

This sequence joins TRBV12-3 or TRBV12-4 and TRBJ2-2; D gene uncertain. This CDR3 is built from 11 residues. V was clipped by 7 bases and J by 8 bases, with 8 bases between them. CDR3: CASNFPGELFF. The CDR3 DNA follows: TGTGCCAGCAACTTCCCGGGGGAGCTGTTTTTT.

The chain recombines TRBV18 with TRBJ1-1; 11 nucleotides agree with TRBD1. CDR1 is KGHSH, CDR2 LQKENI, per germline. This CDR3 has 18 residues. J was trimmed by 5 bases and V by 6 bases; bases with no gene match: 17. The CDR3 DNA reads TGTGCCAGCTCCCACAGCGATAGGACAGGGGGCGCGAGGACTGAAGCTTTCTTT. This encodes CASSHSDRTGGARTEAFF.

The V and J genes are TRBV24-1 and TRBJ2-2; D is perhaps TRBD2 (7 bases). Germline CDR1 and CDR2: KGHDR and SFDVKD. CDR3 size: 16 residues. The ends were cut back, 9 bases at V and 0 bases at J, with 16 bases in the middle. In DNA, the CDR3 is TGTGCCACCCAGGGGTTTAGCGGGTCGAACACCGGGGAGCTGTTTTTT. Its protein is CATQGFSGSNTGELFF.

The chain links TRBV25-1 to TRBJ2-3; 8 nucleotides match TRBD1. The CDR3 contains 17 residues. Unmatched junction bases numbered 10, after V lost 4 bases and J lost 1 base. CDR1 MGHDK and CDR2 SYGVNS come from the germline V gene. The CDR3 nucleotides are TGTGCCAGCAGTGCTTCCCCAGGGGGCTCTCGCACAGATACGCAGTATTTT. It yields the protein CASSASPGGSRTDTQYF.

This clone has a single count. The chain recombines TRBV27 with TRBJ2-2; 9 bases map to TRBD2. The V segment lost 2 bases and the J segment 2 bases; nucleotides outside the gene matches: 3. Germline CDR1 is MNHEY and CDR2 is SMNVEV (reference sequence). The CDR3 contains 16 residues. CDR3 DNA: TGTGCCAGCAGTTTAGGAGCGGGAGGTAACACCGGGGAGCTGTTTTTT. This translates into CASSLGAGGNTGELFF.

The chain is built from TRBV19 and TRBJ2-7; 9 bases line up with TRBD2. The CDR3 covers 15 residues. The V segment lost 3 bases and the J segment 1 base; nucleotides outside the gene matches: 4. Germline CDR1 and CDR2: LNHDA and SQIVND (reference sequence). CDR3 amino acids: CASSMRLAGSYEQYF. The CDR3 nucleotides are TGTGCCAGTAGTATGCGTCTAGCGGGGTCCTACGAGCAGTACTTC.

The chain links TRBV6-2 or TRBV6-3 to TRBJ2-3; TRBD2 matches at 9 bases. The CDR3 is 14 amino acids. The germline CDR1 and CDR2 sequences are MNHEY and SVGEGT. Trimming at V came to 6 bases and at J to 4 bases, leaving 5 bases not matched to a gene. The CDR3, as DNA: TGTGCCAGCAGCCAACAGCGGGAGGCAGATACGCAGTATTTT. It codes for CASSQQREADTQYF.